This T cell receptor (beta chain) was sequenced in a study of blood T cell repertoires in COVID-19. Turning to the study itself: The samples span acute and convalescent COVID-19 from the United States, Italy and Spain.

In the original processing: Amplification of reference gene primers provided the estimated nucleated cell counts. Some clones are missing from TCRdb's copy, which holds only in-frame ones; the method was immunoSEQ multiplex PCR. V, J and clone size are taken as reported in that table, and D and trimming were inferred from the DNA itself. The repertoire holds more than 100,000 clones, with approximately 85% as singletons. Germline CDR1 MDHEN, CDR2 SYDVKM. This CDR3 contains 14 residues. V shed 7 bases and J shed 3 bases, with 16 bases lying between them. The TCR comes from a man aged 80 or over with acute or convalescent COVID-19. The material sequenced was peripheral blood. V and J are TRBV28 and TRBJ2-7; the D gene is possibly TRBD2 (6 bases). The CDR3 DNA reads TGTGCCAGCACGGAGGGACCTTCTTACTACGAGCAGTACTTC. Its protein product is CASTEGPSYYEQYF. The variable domain in full, completed from reference TRBV28 and TRBJ2-7, reads DVKVTQSSRYLVKRTGEKVFLECVQDMDHENMFWYRQDPGLGLRLIYFSYDVKMKEKGDIPEGYSVSREKKERFSLILESASTNQTSMYLCASTEGPSYYEQYFGPGTRLTVT.